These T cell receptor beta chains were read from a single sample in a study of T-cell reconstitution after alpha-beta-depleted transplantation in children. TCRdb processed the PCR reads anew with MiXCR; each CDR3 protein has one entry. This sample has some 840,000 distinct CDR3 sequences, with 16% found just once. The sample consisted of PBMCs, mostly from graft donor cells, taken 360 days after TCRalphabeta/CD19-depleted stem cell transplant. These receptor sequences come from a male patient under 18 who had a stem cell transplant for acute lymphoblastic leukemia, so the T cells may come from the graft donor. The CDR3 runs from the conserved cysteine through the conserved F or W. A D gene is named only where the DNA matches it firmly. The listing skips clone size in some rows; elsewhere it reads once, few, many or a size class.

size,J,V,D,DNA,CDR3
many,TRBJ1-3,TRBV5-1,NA,TGCGCCAGCAGCTTATCAGGTCCTGGAAACACCATATATTTT,CASSLSGPGNTIYF
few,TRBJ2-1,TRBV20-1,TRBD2,TGCAGTGCTTGGACTAGCGGGGAGGGTGAGCAGTTCTTC,CSAWTSGEGEQFF
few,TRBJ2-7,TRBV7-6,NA,TGTGCCAGCGGGACCATTTACGAGCAGTACTTC,CASGTIYEQYF
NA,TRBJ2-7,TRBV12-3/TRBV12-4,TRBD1,TGTGCCAGCAGTCAAACTTTACAGGGGGGAAAAAGCGAGCAGTACTTC,CASSQTLQGGKSEQYF
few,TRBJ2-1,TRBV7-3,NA,TGTGCCAGCAGCTTAACGTTCGGTAGAGGTACCTACAATGAGCAGTTCTTC,CASSLTFGRGTYNEQFF
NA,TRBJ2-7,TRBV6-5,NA,TGTGCCAGCAGTTACTCGGGGGAATCCTACGAGCAGTACTTC,CASSYSGESYEQYF
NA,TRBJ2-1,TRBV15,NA,TGTGCCACCAGCAGAGATAAAGCCCTTTTATCCACCAATGAGCAGTTCTTC,CATSRDKALLSTNEQFF
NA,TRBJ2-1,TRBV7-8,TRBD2,TGTGCCAGCAGCTCCCTTCGACTAGCGGGACCGAGCTCCTACAATGAGCAGTTCTTC,CASSSLRLAGPSSYNEQFF
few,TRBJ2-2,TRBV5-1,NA,TGCGCCAGCACGGTCGGCGGGGAGCTGTTTTTT,CASTVGGELFF
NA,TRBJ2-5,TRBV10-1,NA,TGCGCCAGCAGTGAGTCTTTTGGAGGGCAAGAGACCCAGTACTTC,CASSESFGGQETQYF
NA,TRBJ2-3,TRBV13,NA,TGTGCCAGCAGCTTAGCTGGGGCCGATAGCGATACGCAGTATTTT,CASSLAGADSDTQYF
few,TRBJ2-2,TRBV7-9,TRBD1,TGTGCCAGCAGCCCGGGGGACAGGTCCTCCGGGGAGCTGTTTTTT,CASSPGDRSSGELFF
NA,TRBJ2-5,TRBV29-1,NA,TGCAGCGTGATCCGGGTCATCGGGGAGACCCAGTACTTC,CSVIRVIGETQYF
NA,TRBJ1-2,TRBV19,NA,TGTGCCAGTAGCAATCCCGGGACGGGTAACTATGGCTACACCTTC,CASSNPGTGNYGYTF
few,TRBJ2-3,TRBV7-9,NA,TGTGCCAGCAGCCCCCTTTATTTTGGGGACACAGATACGCAGTATTTT,CASSPLYFGDTDTQYF
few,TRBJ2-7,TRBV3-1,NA,TGTGCCAGCAGCCAAGTCAAGCACGAGCAGTACTTC,CASSQVKHEQYF
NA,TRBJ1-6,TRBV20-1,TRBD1,TGCAGTGCATCGGACAGGCGCTATAATTCACCCCTCCACTTT,CSASDRRYNSPLHF
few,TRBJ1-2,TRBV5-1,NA,TGCGCCAGCAGCTTGACTCTCCGACCTAACTATGGCTACACCTTC,CASSLTLRPNYGYTF
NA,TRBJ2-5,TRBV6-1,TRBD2,TGTGCCAGCAGGATTCTAGCGGGACAAGAGACCCAGTACTTC,CASRILAGQETQYF
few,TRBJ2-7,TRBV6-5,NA,TGTGCCAGCAGTTACTCGACGGGCTTGGGATACGAGCAGTACTTC,CASSYSTGLGYEQYF
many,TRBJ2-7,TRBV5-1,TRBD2,TGCGCCAGCAGCTATTCTAGCGGCCGATACGAGCAGTACTTC,CASSYSSGRYEQYF
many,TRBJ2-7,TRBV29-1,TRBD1,TGCAGCGTGGGGACAGGCTACGAGCAGTACTTC,CSVGTGYEQYF
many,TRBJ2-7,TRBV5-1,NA,TGCGCCAGCACCCCTACAGGGTTCACCTACGAGCAGTACTTC,CASTPTGFTYEQYF
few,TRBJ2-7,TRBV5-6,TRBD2,TGTGCCAGCAGCTTTCTCAGCGGGGCAGCCTACGAGCAGTACTTC,CASSFLSGAAYEQYF
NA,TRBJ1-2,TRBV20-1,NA,TGCAGTGCTTACAGGGAAAACTATGGCTACACCTTC,CSAYRENYGYTF
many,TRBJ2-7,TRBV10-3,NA,TGTGCCATCAATAATGGCCCAGGCTACGAGCAGTACTTC,CAINNGPGYEQYF
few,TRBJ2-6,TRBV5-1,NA,TGCGCCAGCAGGCTGAGAGGGATTGGGGCCAACGTCCTGACTTTC,CASRLRGIGANVLTF
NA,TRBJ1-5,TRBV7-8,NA,TGTGCCAGCAGCTTAGATGTGTGGACCGTTAGCAATCAGCCCCAGCATTTT,CASSLDVWTVSNQPQHF
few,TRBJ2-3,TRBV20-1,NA,TGCAGTGCTAGAGATAGTGAGAAGGGAACAGATACGCAGTATTTT,CSARDSEKGTDTQYF
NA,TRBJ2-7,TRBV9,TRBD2,TGTGCCAGCAGCCCCCATGGACTAGCGGGAGGGCCCTCTGGGGAGCAGTACTTC,CASSPHGLAGGPSGEQYF
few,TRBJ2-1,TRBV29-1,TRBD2,TGCAGCGTTTTTCGGACTAGCGGGACCTACAATGAGCAGTTCTTC,CSVFRTSGTYNEQFF
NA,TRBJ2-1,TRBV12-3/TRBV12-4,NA,TGTGCCAGCAGTTCTAGGACTATCCCGCCGAAGATGAATGAGCAGTTCTTC,CASSSRTIPPKMNEQFF
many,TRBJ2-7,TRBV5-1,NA,TGCGCCAGCAGCTTGGGGTCTAGCGCAACCTACGAGCAGTACTTC,CASSLGSSATYEQYF
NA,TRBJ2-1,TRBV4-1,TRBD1,TGCGCCAGCAGCCAGGGAAATTCGGGACAGGTAAAGGATGAGCAGTTCTTC,CASSQGNSGQVKDEQFF
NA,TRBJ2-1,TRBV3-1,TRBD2,TGTGCCAGCTCCAAACCCTGGACTAGAGGAGGTGGCGAGGAGCAGTTCTTC,CASSKPWTRGGGEEQFF